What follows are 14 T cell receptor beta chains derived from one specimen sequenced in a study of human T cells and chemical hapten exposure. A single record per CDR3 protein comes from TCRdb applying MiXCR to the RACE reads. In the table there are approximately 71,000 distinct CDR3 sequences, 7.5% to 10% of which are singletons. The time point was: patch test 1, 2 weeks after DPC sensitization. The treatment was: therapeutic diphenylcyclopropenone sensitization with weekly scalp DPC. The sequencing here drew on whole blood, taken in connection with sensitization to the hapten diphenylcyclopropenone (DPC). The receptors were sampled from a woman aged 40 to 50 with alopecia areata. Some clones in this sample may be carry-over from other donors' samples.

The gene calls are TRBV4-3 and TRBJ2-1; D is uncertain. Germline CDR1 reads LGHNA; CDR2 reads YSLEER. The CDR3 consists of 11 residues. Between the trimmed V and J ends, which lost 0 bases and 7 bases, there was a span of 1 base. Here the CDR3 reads CASSQDNEQFF. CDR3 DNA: TGCGCCAGCAGCCAAGATAATGAGCAGTTCTTC.

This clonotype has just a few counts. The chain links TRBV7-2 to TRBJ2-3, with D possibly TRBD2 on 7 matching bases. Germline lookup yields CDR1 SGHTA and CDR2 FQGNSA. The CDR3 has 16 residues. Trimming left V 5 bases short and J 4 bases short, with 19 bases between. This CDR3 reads CASSPRGGAVADTQYF. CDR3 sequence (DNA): TGTGCCAGCAGCCCAAGGGGGGGGGCCGTTGCAGATACGCAGTATTTT.

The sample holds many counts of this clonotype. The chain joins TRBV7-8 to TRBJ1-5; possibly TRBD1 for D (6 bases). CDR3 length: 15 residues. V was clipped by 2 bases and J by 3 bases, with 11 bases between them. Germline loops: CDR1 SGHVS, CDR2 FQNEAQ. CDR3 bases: TGTGCCAGCAGCTTACTGCAGGGGCCCAATCAGCCCCAGCATTTT. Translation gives CASSLLQGPNQPQHF.

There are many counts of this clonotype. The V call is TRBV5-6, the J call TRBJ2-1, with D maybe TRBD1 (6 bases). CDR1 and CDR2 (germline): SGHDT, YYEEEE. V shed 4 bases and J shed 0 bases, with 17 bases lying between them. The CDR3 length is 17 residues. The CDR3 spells CASSPYTGFRSYNEQFF. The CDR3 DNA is TGTGCCAGCAGCCCCTACACAGGGTTTCGCTCCTACAATGAGCAGTTCTTC.

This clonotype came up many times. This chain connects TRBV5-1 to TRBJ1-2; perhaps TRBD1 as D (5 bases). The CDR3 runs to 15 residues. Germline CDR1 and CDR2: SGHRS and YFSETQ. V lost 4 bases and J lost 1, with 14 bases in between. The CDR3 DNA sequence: TGCGCCAGCAGCCTAGGGACGACAATTAACTATGGCTACACCTTC. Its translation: CASSLGTTINYGYTF.

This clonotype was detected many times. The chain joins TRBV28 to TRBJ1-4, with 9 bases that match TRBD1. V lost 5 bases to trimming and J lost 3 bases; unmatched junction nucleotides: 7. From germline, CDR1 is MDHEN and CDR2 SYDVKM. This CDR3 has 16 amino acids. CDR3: CASSGPRQGANEKLFF. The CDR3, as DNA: TGTGCCAGCAGTGGTCCTCGACAGGGGGCTAATGAAAAACTGTTTTTT.

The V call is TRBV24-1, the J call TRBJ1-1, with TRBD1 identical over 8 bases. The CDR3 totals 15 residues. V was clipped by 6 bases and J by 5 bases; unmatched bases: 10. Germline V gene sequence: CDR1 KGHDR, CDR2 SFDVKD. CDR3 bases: TGTGCCACCAGTACGAGCAGGGGGCGACTGACTGAAGCTTTCTTT. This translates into CATSTSRGRLTEAFF.

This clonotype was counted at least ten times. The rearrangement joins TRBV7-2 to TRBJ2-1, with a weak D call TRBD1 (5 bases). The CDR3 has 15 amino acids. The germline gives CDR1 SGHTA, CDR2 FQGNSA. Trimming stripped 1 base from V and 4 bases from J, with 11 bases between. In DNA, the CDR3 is TGTGCCAGCAGCTTAGACAGGTCCCAATACAATGAGCAGTTCTTC. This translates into CASSLDRSQYNEQFF. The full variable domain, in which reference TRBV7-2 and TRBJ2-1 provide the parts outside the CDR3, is GAGVSQSPSNKVTEKGKDVELRCDPISGHTALYWYRQSLGQGLEFLIYFQGNSAPDKSGLPSDRFSAERTGGSVSTLTIQRTQQEDSAVYLCASSLDRSQYNEQFFGPGTRLTVL.

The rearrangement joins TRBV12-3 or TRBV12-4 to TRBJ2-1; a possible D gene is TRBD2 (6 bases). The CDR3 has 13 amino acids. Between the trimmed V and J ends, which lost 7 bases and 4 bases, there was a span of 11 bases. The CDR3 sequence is CASKAGLYNEQFF. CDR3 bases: TGTGCCAGCAAAGCGGGTTTGTACAATGAGCAGTTCTTC.

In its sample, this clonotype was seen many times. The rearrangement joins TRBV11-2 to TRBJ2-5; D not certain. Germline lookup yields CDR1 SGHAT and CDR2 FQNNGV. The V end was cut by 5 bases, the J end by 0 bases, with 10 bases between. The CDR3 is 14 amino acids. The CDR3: CASSPRRDQETQYF. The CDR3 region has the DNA TGTGCCAGCAGCCCCAGAAGGGACCAAGAGACCCAGTACTTC.

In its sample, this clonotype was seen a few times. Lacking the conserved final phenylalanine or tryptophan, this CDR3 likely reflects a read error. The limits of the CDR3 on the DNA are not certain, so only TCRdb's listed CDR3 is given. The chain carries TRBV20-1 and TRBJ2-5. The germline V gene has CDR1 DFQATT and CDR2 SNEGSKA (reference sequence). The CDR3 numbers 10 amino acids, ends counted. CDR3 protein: CSAGADRPYL.

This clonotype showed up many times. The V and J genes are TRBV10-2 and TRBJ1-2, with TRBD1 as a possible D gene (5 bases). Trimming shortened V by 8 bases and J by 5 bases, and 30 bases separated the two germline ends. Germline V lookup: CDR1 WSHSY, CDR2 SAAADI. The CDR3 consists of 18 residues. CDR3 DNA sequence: TGCGCCAGCCCCCCCCCGGCAGGGAGGGAACTGCGGACATATGGCTACACCTTC. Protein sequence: CASPPPAGRELRTYGYTF.

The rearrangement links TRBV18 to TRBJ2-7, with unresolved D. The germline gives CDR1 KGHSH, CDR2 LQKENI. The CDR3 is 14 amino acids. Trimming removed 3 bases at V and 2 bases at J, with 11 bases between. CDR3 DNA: TGTGCCAGCTCACCCGCGACATCGCCCTACGAGCAGTACTTC. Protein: CASSPATSPYEQYF.

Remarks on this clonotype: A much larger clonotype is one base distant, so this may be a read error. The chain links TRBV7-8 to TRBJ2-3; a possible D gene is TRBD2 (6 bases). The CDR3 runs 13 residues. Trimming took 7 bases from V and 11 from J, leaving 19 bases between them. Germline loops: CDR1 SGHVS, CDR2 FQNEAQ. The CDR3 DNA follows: TGTGCCAGCAAAAGGCGGGGCAATTATATGCAGTATTTT. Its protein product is CASKRRGNYMQYF.